The rows below give T cell receptor beta chains drawn from one sample of a study of T cells in narcolepsy. The data were produced by immunoSEQ multiplex PCR, yet TCRdb's version contains in-frame clones alone and is incomplete. The sample lists approximately 31,000 clones, approximately 84% occurring once. Material for sequencing was CD45RA- memory CD4+ T cells from PBMCs. These receptors were collected from a human donor with narcolepsy. CDR3s include the opening cysteine and the closing phenylalanine or tryptophan. D genes are given only for firm matches. Expanded clones are given a class, and other clones once, few, many or no size at all.

V gene	D gene	clone size	CDR3 length	J gene	CDR3 DNA	CDR3 protein
TRBV9	TRBD1	NA	14	TRBJ2-5	TGTGCCAGCAGCCCGACAGGGGGCGCGGAGACCCAGTACTTC	CASSPTGGAETQYF
TRBV7-7	NA	NA	13	TRBJ2-2	TGTGCTAGCAGCCCGGGCAATGCCGGGGAGCTGTTTTTT	CASSPGNAGELFF
TRBV7-7	NA	NA	17	TRBJ2-5	TGTGCTAGCAGCTTAGCGGGTCGAGGACAGGGAGTAGTAACCCAGTACTTC	CASSLAGRGQGVVTQYF
TRBV4-2	TRBD1	NA	14	TRBJ1-2	TGTGCCAGCAGCCAAGCACAGGGGGCGGATGGCTACACCTTC	CASSQAQGADGYTF
TRBV5-1	NA	NA	14	TRBJ1-5	TGCGCCAGCAGCTTGGGGACAGCTAATCAGCCCCAGCATTTT	CASSLGTANQPQHF
TRBV28	NA	NA	13	TRBJ1-2	TGTGCCACCCTGGAGGCAGGGGCAGTTGGCTACACCTTC	CATLEAGAVGYTF
TRBV7-3	NA	NA	14	TRBJ2-2	TGTGCCAGCCGGGCGTCAGGGAACACCGGGGAGCTGTTTTTT	CASRASGNTGELFF
TRBV28	TRBD1	NA	14	TRBJ1-5	TGTGCCAGCAGGGGGACAGGAAGCAATCAGCCCCAGCATTTT	CASRGTGSNQPQHF
TRBV21-1	NA	once	17	TRBJ1-3	TGTGCCAGCAGTCGTTGGGGCAGGCAATTCGTTGGAAACACCATATATTTT	CASSRWGRQFVGNTIYF
TRBV7-6	TRBD1	NA	15	TRBJ1-1	TGTGCCAGCAGCGACAGGGGTTCCCAGAACACTGAAGCTTTCTTT	CASSDRGSQNTEAFF
TRBV9	TRBD2	NA	15	TRBJ2-7	TGTGCCAGCAGCGTAGGACTAGCGGGGGGGGGCGAGCAGTACTTC	CASSVGLAGGGEQYF
TRBV5-5	NA	NA	18	TRBJ1-6	TGTGCCAGCAGCTTGGGCCTGGAGGGGAGCTCCTATAATTCACCCCTCCACTTT	CASSLGLEGSSYNSPLHF
TRBV19	NA	NA	14	TRBJ1-1	TGTGCCAGTAGTATATGGGGCATGAACACTGAAGCTTTCTTT	CASSIWGMNTEAFF
TRBV10-3	NA	NA	11	TRBJ2-3	TGTGCCACCGCCTCTACAGATACGCAGTATTTT	CATASTDTQYF
TRBV4-3	TRBD2	NA	14	TRBJ2-5	TGCGCCAGCAGCCAAGATGCCCTAGCGGCCTCCCAGTACTTC	CASSQDALAASQYF
TRBV19	TRBD1	once	15	TRBJ1-5	TGTGCCAGTAGTACCCGACAGGGCGGCAATCAGCCCCAGCATTTT	CASSTRQGGNQPQHF
TRBV4-3	NA	NA	14	TRBJ1-2	TGCGCCAGCAGCCAAGATTTAGCGGTGGGGGGCTACACCTTC	CASSQDLAVGGYTF
TRBV5-4	NA	NA	14	TRBJ1-4	TGTGCCAGCAGCTTGGGGGGGGCAGGAGAAAAACTGTTTTTT	CASSLGGAGEKLFF
TRBV18	NA	once	14	TRBJ1-2	TGTGCCAGCTCCCAAAGGGGGGACCCATTCGGCTACACCTTC	CASSQRGDPFGYTF
TRBV19	NA	NA	12	TRBJ1-5	TGTGCCAGTAGTATAAGTCAGGGACCCCAGCATTTT	CASSISQGPQHF
TRBV2	TRBD1	NA	15	TRBJ2-7	TGTGCCAGCAGTGGGGAAGGGGGCGGCTCCTACGAGCAGTACTTC	CASSGEGGGSYEQYF
TRBV27	NA	few	16	TRBJ1-3	TGTGCCAGGACAACCGGGACTATAAGCTCTGGAAACACCATATATTTT	CARTTGTISSGNTIYF
TRBV6-6	NA	NA	13	TRBJ1-5	TGTGCCATCTCCCCAGGGGGCAATCAGCCCCAGCATTTT	CAISPGGNQPQHF
TRBV5-8	TRBD2	NA	19	TRBJ2-3	TGTGCCAGCAGCTTGTTGGGCCTCGAAAGCGGGGGGTCGAGAGATACGCAGTATTTT	CASSLLGLESGGSRDTQYF
TRBV29-1	NA	once	14	TRBJ1-1	TGCAGCGTTGAGCCCGGACGGTGGAACACTGAAGCTTTCTTT	CSVEPGRWNTEAFF
TRBV7-2	NA	NA	14	TRBJ1-3	TGTGCCAGCAGCTTATCTGTTAGCCCAAACACCATATATTTT	CASSLSVSPNTIYF
TRBV5-4	NA	NA	13	TRBJ2-5	TGTGCCAGCAGCACCAGGACAGAGCTGTCCCAGTACTTC	CASSTRTELSQYF
TRBV7-2	NA	once	15	TRBJ2-7	TGTGCCAGCAGCTTACAGGGATCGAGCTCCTACGAGCAGTACTTC	CASSLQGSSSYEQYF
TRBV23-1	NA	NA	15	TRBJ2-2	TGCGCCAGCAGTAACTACAGGGATGGGGCCGGGGAGCTGTTTTTT	CASSNYRDGAGELFF
TRBV30	TRBD1	NA	15	TRBJ1-5	TGTGCCTACCGGGACAGGGGACATCGCAATCAGCCCCAGCATTTT	CAYRDRGHRNQPQHF
TRBV21-1	NA	NA	13	TRBJ1-1	TGTGCCAGCAGCCGGGACAGGGGGACTGAAGCTTTCTTT	CASSRDRGTEAFF
TRBV11-1	NA	NA	14	TRBJ1-1	TGTGCCAGCAGCTTAGCGAGAGAGTACACTGAAGCTTTCTTT	CASSLAREYTEAFF
TRBV9	TRBD2	NA	16	TRBJ2-3	TGTGCCAGCAGCCAAGGGACTAGCGGGAACACAGATACGCAGTATTTT	CASSQGTSGNTDTQYF